Listed below are T cell receptor beta chains from one sample, sequenced in a study of T-cell reconstitution after alpha-beta-depleted transplantation in children. A single record per CDR3 protein comes from TCRdb applying MiXCR to the PCR reads. The data contain fewer than 1 million distinct CDR3 sequences, 16% of them seen just once; the ten biggest clones take up approximately 5%. The starting material was PBMCs, mostly from graft donor cells, obtained 360 days after TCRalphabeta/CD19-depleted stem cell transplant. The receptors stem from a male patient under 18 who had a stem cell transplant for acute lymphoblastic leukemia, so the T cells may come from the graft donor. Both conserved end residues are part of each CDR3. Fields, in order: clone size, D gene, J gene, V gene, CDR3 DNA, CDR3 protein. The D gene is left open where the match is weak. Rows may omit the clone size; those that give it use once, few, many or a size class.

clone_size: few; d_call: NA; j_call: TRBJ1-3; v_call: TRBV12-3/TRBV12-4; cdr3_nt: TGTGCCAGCAGCCCCCCTGAGCACTCTGGAAACACCATATATTTT; cdr3_aa: CASSPPEHSGNTIYF
clone_size: few; d_call: NA; j_call: TRBJ2-7; v_call: TRBV2; cdr3_nt: TGTGCCAGCAGTGAGTCGGGGACTGGTCCCAAGGACGAGCAGTACTTC; cdr3_aa: CASSESGTGPKDEQYF
clone_size: NA; d_call: NA; j_call: TRBJ2-1; v_call: TRBV11-2; cdr3_nt: TGTGCCAGCAGCTCCACACACTACAATGAGCAGTTCTTC; cdr3_aa: CASSSTHYNEQFF
clone_size: NA; d_call: NA; j_call: TRBJ2-6; v_call: TRBV9; cdr3_nt: TGTGCCAGCAGCGTAGCTGGGGGCTCTGGGGCCAACGTCCTGACTTTC; cdr3_aa: CASSVAGGSGANVLTF
clone_size: NA; d_call: NA; j_call: TRBJ1-3; v_call: TRBV5-1; cdr3_nt: TGCGCCAGCAGCTTGGAGCCGGGGCGGGGAAACACCATATATTTT; cdr3_aa: CASSLEPGRGNTIYF
clone_size: NA; d_call: NA; j_call: TRBJ1-1; v_call: TRBV21-1; cdr3_nt: TGTGCCAGCAGCAAACGAGGAGGGGAATTAGGGAACACTGAAGCTTTCTTT; cdr3_aa: CASSKRGGELGNTEAFF
clone_size: NA; d_call: TRBD1; j_call: TRBJ1-6; v_call: TRBV27; cdr3_nt: TGTGCCAGCAGTTTAGCCCCGGACAGGGTAACATCACCCCTCCACTTT; cdr3_aa: CASSLAPDRVTSPLHF
clone_size: NA; d_call: TRBD2; j_call: TRBJ2-1; v_call: TRBV10-3; cdr3_nt: TGTGCCATCAGTGAGTCGCCAGCGGGAGGGTACAATGAGCAGTTCTTC; cdr3_aa: CAISESPAGGYNEQFF
clone_size: NA; d_call: NA; j_call: TRBJ2-7; v_call: TRBV27; cdr3_nt: TGTGCCAGCAGTTTACATGTCCAACTTACGGAGCAGTACTTC; cdr3_aa: CASSLHVQLTEQYF
clone_size: NA; d_call: TRBD1; j_call: TRBJ2-1; v_call: TRBV29-1; cdr3_nt: TGCAGCGCCCGCGGGGACGCATCCGGGACAGGGAACTACAATGAGCAGTTCTTC; cdr3_aa: CSARGDASGTGNYNEQFF
clone_size: NA; d_call: NA; j_call: TRBJ1-2; v_call: TRBV29-1; cdr3_nt: TGCAGCGTTGAATTTGTCACAGAGTATGGCTACACCTTC; cdr3_aa: CSVEFVTEYGYTF
clone_size: NA; d_call: TRBD2; j_call: TRBJ2-3; v_call: TRBV2; cdr3_nt: TGTGCCAGCAGTTACGATCTAGCGGGAGTAAGAGATACGCAGTATTTT; cdr3_aa: CASSYDLAGVRDTQYF
clone_size: few; d_call: TRBD2; j_call: TRBJ2-1; v_call: TRBV12-3/TRBV12-4; cdr3_nt: TGTGCCAGCAGAGAAGCGGGAGGAAGTAATGAGCAGTTCTTC; cdr3_aa: CASREAGGSNEQFF
clone_size: few; d_call: NA; j_call: TRBJ2-7; v_call: TRBV5-1; cdr3_nt: TGCGCCAGCAGCTTGGGGACAGCACTCGCCTACGAGCAGTACTTC; cdr3_aa: CASSLGTALAYEQYF
clone_size: many; d_call: NA; j_call: TRBJ1-1; v_call: TRBV10-3; cdr3_nt: TGTGCCATCAGTGATTTGAGGACTGAAGCTTTCTTT; cdr3_aa: CAISDLRTEAFF
clone_size: NA; d_call: NA; j_call: TRBJ2-1; v_call: TRBV9; cdr3_nt: TGTGCCAGCAGCGCGTATGCCATGGGGGCACACAATGAGCAGTTCTTC; cdr3_aa: CASSAYAMGAHNEQFF
clone_size: NA; d_call: TRBD2; j_call: TRBJ2-7; v_call: TRBV2; cdr3_nt: TGTGCCAGCAGTGAAGCGTACCTAGCGGGAGGGCCTGGGGACGAGCAGTACTTC; cdr3_aa: CASSEAYLAGGPGDEQYF
clone_size: NA; d_call: TRBD1; j_call: TRBJ2-2; v_call: TRBV7-9; cdr3_nt: TGTGCCAGCAGCCGAAACCTGGGACAGCTAACCGGGGAGCTGTTTTTT; cdr3_aa: CASSRNLGQLTGELFF
clone_size: NA; d_call: NA; j_call: TRBJ2-4; v_call: TRBV18; cdr3_nt: TGTGCCAGCCGGAACCCCCTATCAGACATTCAGTACTTC; cdr3_aa: CASRNPLSDIQYF
clone_size: many; d_call: TRBD1; j_call: TRBJ2-1; v_call: TRBV20-1; cdr3_nt: TGCAGTGCTATCTTTGGGGGGACAGGGGCCAATGAGCAGTTCTTC; cdr3_aa: CSAIFGGTGANEQFF
clone_size: NA; d_call: NA; j_call: TRBJ2-7; v_call: TRBV18; cdr3_nt: TGTGCCAGCTCACCACCGGGGCTACGGGCCCACTTATACGAGCAGTACTTC; cdr3_aa: CASSPPGLRAHLYEQYF
clone_size: NA; d_call: TRBD2; j_call: TRBJ2-2; v_call: TRBV12-3/TRBV12-4; cdr3_nt: TGTGCCAGCAGTTTCGGGAGGGCCCATGGCACCGGGGAGCTGTTTTTT; cdr3_aa: CASSFGRAHGTGELFF
clone_size: many; d_call: TRBD1; j_call: TRBJ2-5; v_call: TRBV5-1; cdr3_nt: TGCGCCAGCAGCACGGGACAGATCCAAGAGACCCAGTACTTC; cdr3_aa: CASSTGQIQETQYF
clone_size: few; d_call: TRBD2; j_call: TRBJ2-2; v_call: TRBV4-1; cdr3_nt: TGCGCCAGCAGCCAACCACTCCGGACTAGTCCCGGGGAGCTGTTTTTT; cdr3_aa: CASSQPLRTSPGELFF
clone_size: NA; d_call: NA; j_call: TRBJ1-3; v_call: TRBV20-1; cdr3_nt: TGCAGTGCTAGAGGACGCCTGGGCGCCACCATATATTTT; cdr3_aa: CSARGRLGATIYF
clone_size: NA; d_call: NA; j_call: TRBJ2-3; v_call: TRBV18; cdr3_nt: TGTGCCAGCTCACCACCGAGGGGCGGAAGCACAGATACGCAGTATTTT; cdr3_aa: CASSPPRGGSTDTQYF
clone_size: NA; d_call: NA; j_call: TRBJ2-5; v_call: TRBV27; cdr3_nt: TGTGCCAGCAGTGGGGCGGAGGGGACCCAGTACTTC; cdr3_aa: CASSGAEGTQYF
clone_size: NA; d_call: NA; j_call: TRBJ1-5; v_call: TRBV6-2/TRBV6-3; cdr3_nt: TGTGCCAGCAAGCCGGGGCAGTCCAATCAGCCCCAGCATTTT; cdr3_aa: CASKPGQSNQPQHF
clone_size: NA; d_call: TRBD2; j_call: TRBJ2-1; v_call: TRBV30; cdr3_nt: TGTGCCTGGAGTACAATAGCGGGGACTTACAATGAGCAGTTCTTC; cdr3_aa: CAWSTIAGTYNEQFF
clone_size: many; d_call: TRBD2; j_call: TRBJ2-3; v_call: TRBV5-4; cdr3_nt: TGTGCCAGCAGCTCGCTAGCGGGAGGGGGCACAGATACGCAGTATTTT; cdr3_aa: CASSSLAGGGTDTQYF
clone_size: few; d_call: NA; j_call: TRBJ2-1; v_call: TRBV29-1; cdr3_nt: TGCAGCGTTGACGGACTGCCCTACAATGAGCAGTTCTTC; cdr3_aa: CSVDGLPYNEQFF
clone_size: once; d_call: TRBD2; j_call: TRBJ2-1; v_call: TRBV11-1; cdr3_nt: TGTGCCAGCAGCTCGACACAACTAGCGGGGGTTGCCTCCTACAATGAGCAGTTCTTC; cdr3_aa: CASSSTQLAGVASYNEQFF
clone_size: NA; d_call: TRBD2; j_call: TRBJ2-7; v_call: TRBV30; cdr3_nt: TGTGCCTGGAGGATTTCGGGACTAGCGGGAGGGCCCTACGAGCAGTACTTC; cdr3_aa: CAWRISGLAGGPYEQYF
clone_size: few; d_call: NA; j_call: TRBJ2-7; v_call: TRBV20-1; cdr3_nt: TGCAGTGCTAGCCCGGGACTGTCCTACGAGCAGTACTTC; cdr3_aa: CSASPGLSYEQYF
clone_size: many; d_call: NA; j_call: TRBJ2-3; v_call: TRBV6-1; cdr3_nt: TGTGCCAGCAGGGGGCTCGACTATGGACACGGGCAGTATTTT; cdr3_aa: CASRGLDYGHGQYF
clone_size: NA; d_call: TRBD2; j_call: TRBJ2-7; v_call: TRBV4-1; cdr3_nt: TGCGCCAGCAGCCAAGCGTCCTCGGCCCTGGGACTAGTGAGCTACGAGCAGTACTTC; cdr3_aa: CASSQASSALGLVSYEQYF
clone_size: few; d_call: NA; j_call: TRBJ2-6; v_call: TRBV4-1; cdr3_nt: TGCGCCAGCAGCCACGTTAGGAACGTCCTGACTTTC; cdr3_aa: CASSHVRNVLTF
clone_size: NA; d_call: NA; j_call: TRBJ2-1; v_call: TRBV20-1; cdr3_nt: TGCAGTGCGACTGACAATGAGCAGTTCTTC; cdr3_aa: CSATDNEQFF
clone_size: NA; d_call: NA; j_call: TRBJ2-2; v_call: TRBV18; cdr3_nt: TGTGCCAGCTCTCGGGGCCGGGCGGTGAACACCGGGGAGCTGTTTTTT; cdr3_aa: CASSRGRAVNTGELFF
clone_size: NA; d_call: NA; j_call: TRBJ1-2; v_call: TRBV25-1; cdr3_nt: TGTGCCAGCAGTGAAAATAGCGGCAGAGCTAACTATGGCTACACCTTC; cdr3_aa: CASSENSGRANYGYTF
clone_size: few; d_call: NA; j_call: TRBJ2-1; v_call: TRBV19; cdr3_nt: TGTGCCAGTAGTATCCTCGATTTGACCTACAATGAGCAGTTCTTC; cdr3_aa: CASSILDLTYNEQFF
clone_size: NA; d_call: TRBD2; j_call: TRBJ2-2; v_call: TRBV25-1; cdr3_nt: TGTGCCAGCAGTTGGGCCTGGGGACTAGCGGAACAAACCGGGGAGCTGTTTTTT; cdr3_aa: CASSWAWGLAEQTGELFF
clone_size: few; d_call: NA; j_call: TRBJ2-3; v_call: TRBV5-5; cdr3_nt: TGTGCCAGCAGCTTGTCAACCTCGGGACTTGCCACAGATACGCAGTATTTT; cdr3_aa: CASSLSTSGLATDTQYF
clone_size: many; d_call: TRBD1; j_call: TRBJ1-2; v_call: TRBV10-3; cdr3_nt: TGTGCCATCGGGACAGGGGGCTATGGCTACACCTTC; cdr3_aa: CAIGTGGYGYTF
clone_size: NA; d_call: NA; j_call: TRBJ2-7; v_call: TRBV12-3/TRBV12-4; cdr3_nt: TGTGCCAGCAGTCCCCCATCCCCAGACACCTACTCCTACGAGCAGTACTTC; cdr3_aa: CASSPPSPDTYSYEQYF